The source of this TCR beta chain is a study of identifying expanded T cells in peripheral blood. Profiling relied on immunoSEQ multiplex PCR, and the TCRdb table lists in-frame clones only, not all of them. The sample shows approximately 130,000 clones, roughly 82% of them seen only once. The sample taken for sequencing was blood. This receptor was obtained from a person aged 18-70 years in good health.

CDR3 sequence: CASSDRQGGISPLHF. CDR3 in DNA: TGTGCCAGCAGCGATCGACAGGGGGGGATTTCACCCCTCCACTTT. The genes are TRBV11-2 and TRBJ1-6; TRBD1 agrees at 9 bases. With V trimmed by 5 bases and J by 9 bases, 8 bases remained unmatched. Germline V gives CDR1 SGHAT, CDR2 FQNNGV. The CDR3 runs 15 residues.